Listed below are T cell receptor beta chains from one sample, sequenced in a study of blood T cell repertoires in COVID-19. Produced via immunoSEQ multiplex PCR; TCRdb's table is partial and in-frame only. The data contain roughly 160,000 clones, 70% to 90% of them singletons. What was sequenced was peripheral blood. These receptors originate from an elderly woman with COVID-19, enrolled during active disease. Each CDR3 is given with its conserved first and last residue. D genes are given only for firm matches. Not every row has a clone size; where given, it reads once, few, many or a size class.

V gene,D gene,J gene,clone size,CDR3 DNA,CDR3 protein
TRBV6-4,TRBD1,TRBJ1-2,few,TGTGCCAGCAGTGCCTGGACAGGGATGGAAGAGGGCTACACCTTC,CASSAWTGMEEGYTF
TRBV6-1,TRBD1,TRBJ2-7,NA,TGTGCCAGCAGTGAAGCGACAGGGGGCTCCTACGAGCAGTACTTC,CASSEATGGSYEQYF
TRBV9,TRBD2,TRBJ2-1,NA,TGTGCCAGCAGCCAAGCTATAGGCGGGAGTTTACGGCAAGGTGAGCAGTTCTTC,CASSQAIGGSLRQGEQFF
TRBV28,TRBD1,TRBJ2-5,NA,TGTGCCAGCAGTTCCCGCCCCGGGACAGGGAAAGAGACCCAGTACTTC,CASSSRPGTGKETQYF
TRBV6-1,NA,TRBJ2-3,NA,TGTGCCAGCAGCCTAGCGAGGTTCCAAGATACGCAGTATTTT,CASSLARFQDTQYF
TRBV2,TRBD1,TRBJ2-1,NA,TGTGCCAGCAGCAGGGGACAGGGGTCCTACAATGAGCAGTTCTTC,CASSRGQGSYNEQFF
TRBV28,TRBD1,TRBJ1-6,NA,TGTGCCAGTAAACTGACAGGGGCTTATTCACCCCTCCACTTT,CASKLTGAYSPLHF
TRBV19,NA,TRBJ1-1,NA,TGTGCCAGTAGTATGGATGGGGGCAGTGAAGCTTTCTTT,CASSMDGGSEAFF
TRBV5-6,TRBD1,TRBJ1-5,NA,TGTGCCAGCAGCTTGGCAGGGGACAGGGCCCGGCCCCAGCATTTT,CASSLAGDRARPQHF
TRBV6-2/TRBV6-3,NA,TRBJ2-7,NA,TGTGCCAGCAGTTACTCTGGCGGAACCTACGAGCAGTACTTC,CASSYSGGTYEQYF
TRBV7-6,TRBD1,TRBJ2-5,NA,TGTGCCAGCAGCTTAGCCGGGACAGGTAGCCAAGAGACCCAGTACTTC,CASSLAGTGSQETQYF
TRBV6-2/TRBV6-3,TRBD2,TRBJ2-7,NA,TGTGCCAGCAGTTTCACGACTAGCGGAACCTACGAGCAGTACTTC,CASSFTTSGTYEQYF
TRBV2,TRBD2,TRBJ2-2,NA,TGTGCCAGCAGCCCGGGACTAGCGGTTAACACCGGGGAGCTGTTTTTT,CASSPGLAVNTGELFF
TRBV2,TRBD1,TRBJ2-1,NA,TGTGCCCGGCCATCTCGACAGGGAGTGGATGAGCAGTTCTTC,CARPSRQGVDEQFF
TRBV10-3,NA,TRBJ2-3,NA,TGTGCCATCAGTGACCCGGGCACAGATACGCAGTATTTT,CAISDPGTDTQYF
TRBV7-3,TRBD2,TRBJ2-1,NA,TGTGCCAGCAGCTCCCGGGGGGGACTAGCGGTAGCGAGCTCCTACAATGAGCAGTTCTTC,CASSSRGGLAVASSYNEQFF
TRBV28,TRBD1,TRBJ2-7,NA,TGTGCCAGCAGCGAAGGGGGCCCCCTCTACGAGCAGTACTTC,CASSEGGPLYEQYF
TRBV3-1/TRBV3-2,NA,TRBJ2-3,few,TGTGCCAGCAGCCAATTTACCCTAACGTCAGATACGCAGTATTTT,CASSQFTLTSDTQYF
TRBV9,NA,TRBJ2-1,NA,TGTGCCAGCAGCCCGACTCCTTACAATGAGCAGTTCTTC,CASSPTPYNEQFF
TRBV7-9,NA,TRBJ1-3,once,TGTGCCAGCAGCACATCGTCAGGTCAAGGAAACACCATATATTTT,CASSTSSGQGNTIYF
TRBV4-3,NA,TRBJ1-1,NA,TGCGCCAGCAGCCGCGGGGGGGGCATGAACACTGAAGCTTTCTTT,CASSRGGGMNTEAFF
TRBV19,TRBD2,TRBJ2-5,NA,TGTGCCAGTAGTTCGGCTAGCGGGGGGCAAGAGACCCAGTACTTC,CASSSASGGQETQYF
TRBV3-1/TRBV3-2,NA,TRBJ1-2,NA,TGTGCCAGCAGCCCTCCGGGATCCCATGGCTACACCTTC,CASSPPGSHGYTF
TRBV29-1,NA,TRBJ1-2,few,TGCAGCGCGACACCGGACATCAACTATGGCTACACCTTC,CSATPDINYGYTF
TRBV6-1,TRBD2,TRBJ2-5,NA,TGTGCCAGCAGTGAACTAGCGGGAGGGCAAGAGACCCAGTACTTC,CASSELAGGQETQYF